Following are 9 T cell receptor beta chains from one sample sequenced in a study of CD8 T cells in Susac syndrome. Random-hexamer reverse transcription was applied to about 0.5 to 1 ug RNA. TCRdb used MiXCR to reprocess the immunoSEQ multiplex PCR reads, holding one entry per CDR3 protein. The sample has 250,000 to 300,000 distinct CDR3 sequences, about nine tenths seen once. The sequencing input was CD8+ T cells from PBMCs. Receptors originate from a human donor with multiple sclerosis.

This chain connects TRBV7-6 to TRBJ1-4; TRBD1 is a possible D gene (5 bases). This CDR3 comprises 15 residues. V was cut by 1 base and J by 7 bases, with 13 bases left in between. The V gene's germline CDR1 is SGHVS and CDR2 FNYEAQ. CDR3 residues: CASSLVTGLGEKLFF. The CDR3 bases are TGTGCCAGCAGCTTAGTTACGGGGCTGGGTGAAAAACTGTTTTTT.

The V gene is TRBV19, the J gene TRBJ2-7; 9 bases line up with TRBD1. The CDR3 runs 14 residues. V shed 2 bases, J shed 6 bases, and the junction held 5 bases outside the gene matches. Germline V gives CDR1 LNHDA, CDR2 SQIVND (reference sequence). The CDR3 DNA reads TGTGCCAGTAGTATACAACAGGGGGCACCCGAGCAGTACTTC. It translates to CASSIQQGAPEQYF.

The CDR3 region is CASGQGALEQFF. The CDR3 nucleotides read TGTGCCAGCGGACAGGGGGCTCTTGAGCAGTTCTTC. The chain couples TRBV6-6 to TRBJ2-1; TRBD1 matches at 11 bases. Looked up from germline, CDR1 is MNHNY and CDR2 is SVGAGI (reference sequence). The CDR3 length is 12 residues. V was clipped by 8 bases and J by 9 bases; unmatched bases: 3.

The CDR3 spells CASSKLTGATNEKLFF. The CDR3 DNA follows: TGTGCCAGCAGTAAACTCACAGGGGCAACTAATGAAAAACTGTTTTTT. The J gene is TRBJ1-4, the V gene TRBV27; 7 bases align to TRBD1. From germline, CDR1 is MNHEY and CDR2 SMNVEV (reference sequence). The CDR3 has 16 amino acids. The trim removed 5 bases at V and 0 bases at J, leaving 6 bases unmatched.

The sample holds one count of this clonotype. The chain uses TRBV6-5 and TRBJ1-2; D is perhaps TRBD1 (5 bases). The CDR3 has 13 amino acids. V shed 6 bases and J shed 8 bases, with 16 bases lying between them. From germline, CDR1 is MNHEY and CDR2 SVGAGI. The CDR3 DNA reads TGTGCCAGCAGCTACGGGGGTTCGGGAGGCTACACCTTC. Its translation: CASSYGGSGGYTF.

The chain couples TRBV7-9 to TRBJ2-2; D remains ambiguous. CDR3 length: 14 amino acids. V was cut by 5 bases and J by 5 bases, with 12 bases left in between. Germline-derived CDR1 and CDR2 are SEHNR and FQNEAQ (reference sequence). The CDR3, as DNA: TGTGCCAGCAGCCCCCCCGCAAGGACCGGGGAGCTGTTTTTT. Translation: CASSPPARTGELFF.

This chain uses TRBV7-2 with TRBJ2-1, with 13 bases aligning to TRBD2. Germline lookup yields CDR1 SGHTA and CDR2 FQGNSA. V was pared by 5 bases and J by 3 bases, with 4 bases of the junction left unmatched. The CDR3 contains 16 residues. The CDR3, as DNA: TGTGCCAGCAGCCCACGACTAGCGGGGGGCTACAATGAGCAGTTCTTC. Translated: CASSPRLAGGYNEQFF.

This clonotype has just one count. J is TRBJ2-5 and V is TRBV30; D unclear. CDR1 is GTSNPN, CDR2 SVGIG, per germline (reference sequence). Trimming took off 0 bases at V and 1 base at J, with 6 bases between the two ends. The CDR3 is 13 residues long. CDR3 in amino acids: CAWSVLLQETQYF. Here the CDR3 DNA reads TGTGCCTGGAGTGTGCTGCTCCAAGAGACCCAGTACTTC.

The J gene is TRBJ2-7, the V gene TRBV4-3; D might be TRBD2 (7 bases). The ends were cut back, 0 bases at V and 2 bases at J, with 11 bases in the middle. Germline V gives CDR1 LGHNA, CDR2 YSLEER. There are 15 residues in the CDR3. The CDR3 is CASSQERGGPYEQYF. The CDR3 region has the DNA TGCGCCAGCAGCCAAGAGAGGGGGGGTCCCTACGAGCAGTACTTC.